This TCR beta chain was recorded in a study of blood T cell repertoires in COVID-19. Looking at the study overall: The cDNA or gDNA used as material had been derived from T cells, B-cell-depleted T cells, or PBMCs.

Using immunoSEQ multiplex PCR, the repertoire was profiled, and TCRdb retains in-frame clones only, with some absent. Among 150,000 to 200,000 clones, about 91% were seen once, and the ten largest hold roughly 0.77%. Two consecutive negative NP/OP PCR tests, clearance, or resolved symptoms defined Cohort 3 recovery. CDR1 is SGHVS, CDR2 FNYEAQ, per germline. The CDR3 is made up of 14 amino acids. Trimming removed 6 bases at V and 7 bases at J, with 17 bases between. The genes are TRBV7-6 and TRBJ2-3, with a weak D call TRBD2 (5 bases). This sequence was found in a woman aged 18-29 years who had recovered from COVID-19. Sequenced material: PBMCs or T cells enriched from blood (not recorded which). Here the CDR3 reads CASSSDGWEYTQYF. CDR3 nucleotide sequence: TGTGCCAGCAGTAGCGATGGTTGGGAATATACGCAGTATTTT.